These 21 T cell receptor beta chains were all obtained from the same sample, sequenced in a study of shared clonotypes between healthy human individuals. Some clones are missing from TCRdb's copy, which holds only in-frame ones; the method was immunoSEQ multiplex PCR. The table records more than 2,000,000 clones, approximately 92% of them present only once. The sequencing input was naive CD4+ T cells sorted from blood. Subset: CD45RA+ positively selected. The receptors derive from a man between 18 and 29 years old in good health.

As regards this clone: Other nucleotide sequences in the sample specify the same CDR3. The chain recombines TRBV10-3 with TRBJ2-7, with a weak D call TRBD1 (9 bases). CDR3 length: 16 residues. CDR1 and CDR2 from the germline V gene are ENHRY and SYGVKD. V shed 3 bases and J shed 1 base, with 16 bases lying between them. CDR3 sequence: CAISESGGTGSYEQYF. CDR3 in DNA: TGTGCCATCAGTGAATCGGGGGGGACAGGGTCCTACGAGCAGTACTTC.

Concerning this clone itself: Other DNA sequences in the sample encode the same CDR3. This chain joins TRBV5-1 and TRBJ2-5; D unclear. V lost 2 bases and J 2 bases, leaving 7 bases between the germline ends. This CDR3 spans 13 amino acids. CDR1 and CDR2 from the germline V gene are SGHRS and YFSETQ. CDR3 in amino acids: CASSLSLQETQYF. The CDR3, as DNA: TGCGCCAGCAGCTTAAGTTTACAAGAGACCCAGTACTTC.

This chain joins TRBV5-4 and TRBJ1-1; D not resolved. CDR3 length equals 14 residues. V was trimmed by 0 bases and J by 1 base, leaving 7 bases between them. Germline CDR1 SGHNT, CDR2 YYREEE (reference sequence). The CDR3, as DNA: TGTGCCAGCAGCTTGGAGGCGGAGAACACTGAAGCTTTCTTT. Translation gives CASSLEAENTEAFF.

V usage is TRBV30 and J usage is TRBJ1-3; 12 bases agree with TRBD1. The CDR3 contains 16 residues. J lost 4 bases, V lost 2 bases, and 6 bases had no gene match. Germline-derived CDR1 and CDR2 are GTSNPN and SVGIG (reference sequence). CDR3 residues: CAWSRAGTGGGNTIYF. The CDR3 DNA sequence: TGTGCCTGGAGTAGGGCCGGGACAGGGGGCGGAAACACCATATATTTT. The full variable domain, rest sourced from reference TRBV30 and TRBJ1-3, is SQTIHQWPATLVQPVGSPLSLECTVEGTSNPNLYWYRQAAGRGLQLLFYSVGIGQISSEVPQNLSASRPQDRQFILSSKKLLLSDSGFYLCAWSRAGTGGGNTIYFGEGSWLTVV.

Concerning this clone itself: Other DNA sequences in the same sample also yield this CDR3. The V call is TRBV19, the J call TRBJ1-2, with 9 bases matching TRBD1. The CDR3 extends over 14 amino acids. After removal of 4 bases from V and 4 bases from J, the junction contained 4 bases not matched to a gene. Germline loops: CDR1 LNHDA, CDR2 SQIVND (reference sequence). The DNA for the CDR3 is TGTGCCAGTAGTACGGGACAGGGAGGCTATGGCTACACCTTC. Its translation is CASSTGQGGYGYTF.

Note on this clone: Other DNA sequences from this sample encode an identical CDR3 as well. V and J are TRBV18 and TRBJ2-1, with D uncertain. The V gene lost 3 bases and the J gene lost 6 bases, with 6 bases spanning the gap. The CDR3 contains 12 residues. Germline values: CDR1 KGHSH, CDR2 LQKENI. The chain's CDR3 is CASSPGVNEQFF. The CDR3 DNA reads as TGTGCCAGCTCACCTGGGGTCAATGAGCAGTTCTTC.

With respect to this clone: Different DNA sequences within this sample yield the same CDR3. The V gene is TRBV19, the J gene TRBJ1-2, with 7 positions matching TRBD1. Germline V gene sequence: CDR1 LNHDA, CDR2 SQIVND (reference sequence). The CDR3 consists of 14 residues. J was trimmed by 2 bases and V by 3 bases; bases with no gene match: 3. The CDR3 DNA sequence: TGTGCCAGTAGTATTACAGGGGCGAACTATGGCTACACCTTC. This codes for CASSITGANYGYTF. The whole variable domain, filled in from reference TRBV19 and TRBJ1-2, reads DGGITQSPKYLFRKEGQNVTLSCEQNLNHDAMYWYRQDPGQGLRLIYYSQIVNDFQKGDIAEGYSVSREKKESFPLTVTSAQKNPTAFYLCASSITGANYGYTFGSGTRLTVV.

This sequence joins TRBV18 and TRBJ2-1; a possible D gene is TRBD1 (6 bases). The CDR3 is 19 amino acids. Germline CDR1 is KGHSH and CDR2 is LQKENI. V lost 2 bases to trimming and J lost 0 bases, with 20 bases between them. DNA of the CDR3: TGTGCCAGCTCACCAGGGGGCAACGGGCCGTGGAGCTCCTACAATGAGCAGTTCTTC. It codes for CASSPGGNGPWSSYNEQFF.

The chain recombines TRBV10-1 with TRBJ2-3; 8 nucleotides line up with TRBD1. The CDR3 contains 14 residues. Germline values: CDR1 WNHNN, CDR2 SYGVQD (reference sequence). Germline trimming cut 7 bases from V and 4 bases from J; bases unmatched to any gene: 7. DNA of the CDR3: TGCGCCAGCAATGCAGGGGGCCTTGCAGATACGCAGTATTTT. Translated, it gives CASNAGGLADTQYF.

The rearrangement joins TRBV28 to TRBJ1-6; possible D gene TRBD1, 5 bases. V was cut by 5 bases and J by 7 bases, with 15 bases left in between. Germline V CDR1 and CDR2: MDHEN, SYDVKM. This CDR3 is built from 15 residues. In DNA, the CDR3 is TGTGCCAGCAGTCCTGGGGGGGGTCGCAATTCACCCCTCCACTTT. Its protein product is CASSPGGGRNSPLHF. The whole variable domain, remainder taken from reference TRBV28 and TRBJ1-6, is DVKVTQSSRYLVKRTGEKVFLECVQDMDHENMFWYRQDPGLGLRLIYFSYDVKMKEKGDIPEGYSVSREKKERFSLILESASTNQTSMYLCASSPGGGRNSPLHFGNGTRLTVT.

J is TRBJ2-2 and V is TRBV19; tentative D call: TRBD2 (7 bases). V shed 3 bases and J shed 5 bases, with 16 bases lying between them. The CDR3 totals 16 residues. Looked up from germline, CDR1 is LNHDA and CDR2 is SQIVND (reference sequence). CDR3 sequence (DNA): TGTGCCAGTAGTATGGACAGCGGGGCGTGGACCGGGGAGCTGTTTTTT. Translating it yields CASSMDSGAWTGELFF.

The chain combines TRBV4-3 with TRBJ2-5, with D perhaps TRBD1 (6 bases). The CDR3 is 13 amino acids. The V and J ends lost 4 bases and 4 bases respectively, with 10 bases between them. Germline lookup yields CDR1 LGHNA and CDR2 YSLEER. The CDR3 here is CASSPGGLETQYF. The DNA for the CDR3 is TGCGCCAGCAGCCCTGGGGGCCTAGAGACCCAGTACTTC.

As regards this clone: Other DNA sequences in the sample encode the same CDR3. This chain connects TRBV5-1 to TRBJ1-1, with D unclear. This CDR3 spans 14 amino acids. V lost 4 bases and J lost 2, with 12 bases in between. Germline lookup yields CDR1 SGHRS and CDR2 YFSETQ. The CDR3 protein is CASSPGYGNTEAFF. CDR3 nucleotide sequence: TGCGCCAGCAGCCCCGGATACGGTAACACTGAAGCTTTCTTT.

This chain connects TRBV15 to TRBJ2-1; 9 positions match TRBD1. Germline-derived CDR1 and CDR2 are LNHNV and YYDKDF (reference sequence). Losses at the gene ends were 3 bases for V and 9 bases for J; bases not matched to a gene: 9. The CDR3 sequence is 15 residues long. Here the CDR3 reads CATSSGTGRPPEQFF. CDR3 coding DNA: TGTGCCACCAGCAGCGGGACAGGGCGACCCCCTGAGCAGTTCTTC.

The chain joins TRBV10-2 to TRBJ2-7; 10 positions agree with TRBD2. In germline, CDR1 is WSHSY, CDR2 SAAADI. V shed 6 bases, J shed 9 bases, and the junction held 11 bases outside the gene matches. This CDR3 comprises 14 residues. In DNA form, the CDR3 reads TGCGCCAGCAGGGGGGATACTAGCGGGATCGGGCAGTACTTC. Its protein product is CASRGDTSGIGQYF.

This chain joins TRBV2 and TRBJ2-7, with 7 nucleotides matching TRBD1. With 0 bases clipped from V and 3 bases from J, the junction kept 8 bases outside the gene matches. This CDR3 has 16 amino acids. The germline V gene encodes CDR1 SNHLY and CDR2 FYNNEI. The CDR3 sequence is CASSEAFPTGHYEQYF. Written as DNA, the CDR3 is TGTGCCAGCAGTGAAGCCTTCCCGACAGGGCACTACGAGCAGTACTTC.

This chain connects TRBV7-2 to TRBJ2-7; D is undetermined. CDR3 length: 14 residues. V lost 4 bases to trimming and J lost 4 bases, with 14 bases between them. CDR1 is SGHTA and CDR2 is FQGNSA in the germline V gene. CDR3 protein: CASSWQPGGYEQYF. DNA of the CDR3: TGTGCCAGCAGCTGGCAGCCTGGCGGTTACGAGCAGTACTTC.

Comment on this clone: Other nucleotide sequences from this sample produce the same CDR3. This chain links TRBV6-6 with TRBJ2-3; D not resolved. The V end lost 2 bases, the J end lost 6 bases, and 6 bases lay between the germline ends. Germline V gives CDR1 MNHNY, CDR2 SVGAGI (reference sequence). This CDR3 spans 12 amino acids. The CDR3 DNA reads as TGTGCCAGCAGTTACCCTGGGGATACGCAGTATTTT. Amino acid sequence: CASSYPGDTQYF.

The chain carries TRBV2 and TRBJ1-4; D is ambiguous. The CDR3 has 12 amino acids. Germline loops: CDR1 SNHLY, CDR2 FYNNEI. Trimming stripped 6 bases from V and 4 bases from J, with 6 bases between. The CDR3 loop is CASRRVNEKLFF. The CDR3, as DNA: TGTGCCAGCAGACGGGTTAATGAAAAACTGTTTTTT. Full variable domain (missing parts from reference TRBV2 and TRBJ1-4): EPEVTQTPSHQVTQMGQEVILRCVPISNHLYFYWYRQILGQKVEFLVSFYNNEISEKSEIFDDQFSVERPDGSNFTLKIRSTKLEDSAMYFCASRRVNEKLFFGSGTQLSVL.

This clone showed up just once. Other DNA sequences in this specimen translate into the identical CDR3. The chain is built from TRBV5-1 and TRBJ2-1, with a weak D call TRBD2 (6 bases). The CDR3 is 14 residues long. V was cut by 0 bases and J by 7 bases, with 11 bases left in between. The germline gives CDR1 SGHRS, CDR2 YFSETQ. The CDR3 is CASSLAGSGNEQFF. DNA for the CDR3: TGCGCCAGCAGCTTGGCTGGAAGCGGGAATGAGCAGTTCTTC.

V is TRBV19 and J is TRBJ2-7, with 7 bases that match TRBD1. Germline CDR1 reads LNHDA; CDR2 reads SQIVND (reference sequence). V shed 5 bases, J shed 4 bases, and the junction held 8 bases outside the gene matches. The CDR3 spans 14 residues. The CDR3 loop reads CASSQDDRVYEQYF. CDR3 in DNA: TGTGCCAGTAGTCAGGATGACAGGGTGTACGAGCAGTACTTC. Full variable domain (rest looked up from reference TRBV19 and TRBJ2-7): DGGITQSPKYLFRKEGQNVTLSCEQNLNHDAMYWYRQDPGQGLRLIYYSQIVNDFQKGDIAEGYSVSREKKESFPLTVTSAQKNPTAFYLCASSQDDRVYEQYFGPGTRLTVT.